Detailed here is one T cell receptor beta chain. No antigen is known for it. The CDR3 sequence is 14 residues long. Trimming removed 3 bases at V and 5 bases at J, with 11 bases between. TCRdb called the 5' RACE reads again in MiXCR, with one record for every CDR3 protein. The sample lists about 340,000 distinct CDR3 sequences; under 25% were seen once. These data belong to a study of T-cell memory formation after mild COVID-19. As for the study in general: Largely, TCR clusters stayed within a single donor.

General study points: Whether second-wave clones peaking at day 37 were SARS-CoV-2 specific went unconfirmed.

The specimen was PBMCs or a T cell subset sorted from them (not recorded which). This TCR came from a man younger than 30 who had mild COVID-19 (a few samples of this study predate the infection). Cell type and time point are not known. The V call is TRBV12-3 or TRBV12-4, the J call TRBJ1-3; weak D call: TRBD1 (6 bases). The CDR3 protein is CASSFRGARNTIYF. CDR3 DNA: TGTGCCAGCAGTTTTCGGGGGGCTAGAAACACCATATATTTT.